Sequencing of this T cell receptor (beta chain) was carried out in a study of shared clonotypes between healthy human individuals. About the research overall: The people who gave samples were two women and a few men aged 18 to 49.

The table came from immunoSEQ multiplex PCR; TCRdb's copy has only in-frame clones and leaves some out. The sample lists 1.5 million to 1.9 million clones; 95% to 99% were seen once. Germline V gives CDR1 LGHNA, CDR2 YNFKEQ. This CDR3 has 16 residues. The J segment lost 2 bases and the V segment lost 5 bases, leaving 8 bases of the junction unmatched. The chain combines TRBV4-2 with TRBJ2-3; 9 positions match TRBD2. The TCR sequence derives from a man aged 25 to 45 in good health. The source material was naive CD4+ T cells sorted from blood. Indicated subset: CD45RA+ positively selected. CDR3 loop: CASSLQTSGNTDTQYF. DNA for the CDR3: TGTGCCAGCAGCTTACAGACTAGCGGAAACACAGATACGCAGTATTTT.